This section outlines one TCR beta chain sequence together with its context. Antigen specificity is unknown. The data derive from a study of T-cell memory formation after mild COVID-19. Study at large: The study found TCR clusters largely donor specific.

Points from the study as a whole: Some SARS-CoV-2-responding clones were already detected in memory before infection. CD4+ contracting clones lay mainly in CM and EM, CD8+ ones in EMRA.

The authors produced TCR alpha and TCR beta cDNA libraries with sample barcodes and UMIs by 5'RACE using constant-segment primers. TCRdb re-derived calls from the 5' RACE reads in MiXCR, one entry per CDR3 protein. The data contain 200,000 or so distinct CDR3 sequences, over 7.5% of them singletons. Looked up from germline, CDR1 is SGHTA and CDR2 is FQGNSA. V lost 5 bases to trimming and J lost 5 bases; unmatched junction nucleotides: 10. CDR3 length equals 17 residues. The chain employs TRBV7-2 and TRBJ2-1, with 12 bases matching TRBD1. The receptor comes from a man between 18 and 29 years old who had mild COVID-19 (a few samples of this study predate the infection). Cell type and time point are not known. The specimen sequenced was PBMCs or a T cell subset sorted from them (not recorded which). The chain's CDR3 is CASSRPGTGGFHNEQFF. CDR3 sequence (DNA): TGTGCCAGCAGCCGTCCCGGGACAGGGGGCTTCCACAATGAGCAGTTCTTC.